The entry below gives a single T cell receptor (beta chain) sequence along with its context. Its target is unknown. This specimen comes from a study of response to subunit inactivated influenza vaccine. Study-wide results and caveats: Seasonal influenza vaccination, on each occasion, was suggested by the authors to recruit few new T cells.

A single record per CDR3 protein comes from TCRdb applying MiXCR to the RT-PCR reads. The repertoire consists of 550,000 to 800,000 distinct CDR3 sequences, with around 16% occurring once and the leading ten covering approximately 10%. The germline V gene encodes CDR1 SNHLY and CDR2 FYNNEI. The CDR3 is made up of 13 amino acids. Trimming at V came to 9 bases and at J to 8 bases, leaving 6 bases not matched to a gene. The chain is built from TRBV2 and TRBJ2-1, with 11 bases fitting TRBD2. This receptor was taken from a man aged 45 to 65 who received an inactivated influenza vaccine. Sequenced material: PBMCs from blood, taken less than 13 days after vaccination. CDR3 sequence (DNA): TGTGCCAGAGGACTAGCGGGTAGGCATGAGCAGTTCTTC. As protein: CARGLAGRHEQFF. Variable domain in full (rest from reference TRBV2 and TRBJ2-1): EPEVTQTPSHQVTQMGQEVILRCVPISNHLYFYWYRQILGQKVEFLVSFYNNEISEKSEIFDDQFSVERPDGSNFTLKIRSTKLEDSAMYFCARGLAGRHEQFFGPGTRLTVL.